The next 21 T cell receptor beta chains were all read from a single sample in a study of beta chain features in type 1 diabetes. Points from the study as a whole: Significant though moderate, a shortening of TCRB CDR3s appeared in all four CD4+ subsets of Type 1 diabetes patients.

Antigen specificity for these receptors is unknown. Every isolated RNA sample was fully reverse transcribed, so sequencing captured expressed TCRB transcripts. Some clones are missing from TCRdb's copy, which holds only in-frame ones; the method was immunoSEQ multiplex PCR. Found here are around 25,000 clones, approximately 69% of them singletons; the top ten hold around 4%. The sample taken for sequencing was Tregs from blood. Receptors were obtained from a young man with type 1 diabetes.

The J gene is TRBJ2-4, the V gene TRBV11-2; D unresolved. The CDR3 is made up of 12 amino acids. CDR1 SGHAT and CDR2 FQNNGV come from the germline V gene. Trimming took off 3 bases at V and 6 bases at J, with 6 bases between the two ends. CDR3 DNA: TGTGCCAGCAGCTTTGCAGTAAACATTCAGTACTTC. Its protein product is CASSFAVNIQYF.

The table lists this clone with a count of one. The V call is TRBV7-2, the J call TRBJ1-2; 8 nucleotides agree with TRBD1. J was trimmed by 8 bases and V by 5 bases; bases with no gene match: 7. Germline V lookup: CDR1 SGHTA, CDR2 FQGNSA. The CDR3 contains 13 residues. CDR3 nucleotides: TGTGCCAGCAGCGGTGACAGGGGAAGCGGCTACACCTTC. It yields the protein CASSGDRGSGYTF.

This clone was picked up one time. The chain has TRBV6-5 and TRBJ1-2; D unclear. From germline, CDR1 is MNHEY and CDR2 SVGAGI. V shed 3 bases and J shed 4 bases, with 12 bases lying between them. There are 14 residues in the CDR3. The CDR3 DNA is TGTGCCAGCAGTTATGCGACGACTCGCTATGGCTACACCTTC. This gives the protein CASSYATTRYGYTF.

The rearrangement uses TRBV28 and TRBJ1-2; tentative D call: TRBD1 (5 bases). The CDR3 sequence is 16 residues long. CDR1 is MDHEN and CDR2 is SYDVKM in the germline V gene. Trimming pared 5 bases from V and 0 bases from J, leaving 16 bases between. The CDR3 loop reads CASSPYPGNANYGYTF. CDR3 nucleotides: TGTGCCAGCAGTCCGTACCCAGGGAATGCTAACTATGGCTACACCTTC.

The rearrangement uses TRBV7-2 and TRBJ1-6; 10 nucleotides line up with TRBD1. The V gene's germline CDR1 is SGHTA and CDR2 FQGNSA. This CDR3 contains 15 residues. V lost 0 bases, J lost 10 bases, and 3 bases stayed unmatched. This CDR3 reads CASSLAGQGWSPLHF. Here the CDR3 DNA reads TGTGCCAGCAGCTTAGCGGGACAGGGGTGGTCACCCCTCCACTTT.

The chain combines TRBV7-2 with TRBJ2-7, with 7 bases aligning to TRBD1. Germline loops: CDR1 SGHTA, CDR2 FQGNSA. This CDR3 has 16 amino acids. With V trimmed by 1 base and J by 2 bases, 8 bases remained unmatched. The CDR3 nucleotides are TGTGCCAGCAGCTTAGTTTCGACAGGGCAAACCTACGAGCAGTACTTC. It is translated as CASSLVSTGQTYEQYF.

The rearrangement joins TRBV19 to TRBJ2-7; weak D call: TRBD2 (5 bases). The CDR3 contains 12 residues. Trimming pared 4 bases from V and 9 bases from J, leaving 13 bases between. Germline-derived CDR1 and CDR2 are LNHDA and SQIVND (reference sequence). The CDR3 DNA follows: TGTGCCAGTAGTACCACGGGAACCACGCAGTACTTC. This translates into CASSTTGTTQYF. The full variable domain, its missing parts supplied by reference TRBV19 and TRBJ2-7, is DGGITQSPKYLFRKEGQNVTLSCEQNLNHDAMYWYRQDPGQGLRLIYYSQIVNDFQKGDIAEGYSVSREKKESFPLTVTSAQKNPTAFYLCASSTTGTTQYFGPGTRLTVT.

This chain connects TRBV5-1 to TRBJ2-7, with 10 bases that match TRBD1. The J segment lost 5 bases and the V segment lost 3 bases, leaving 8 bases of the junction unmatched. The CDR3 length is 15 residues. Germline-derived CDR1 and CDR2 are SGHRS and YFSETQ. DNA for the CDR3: TGCGCCAGCAGCTGGGCCGGGACAGGGGTGGACGAGCAGTACTTC. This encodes CASSWAGTGVDEQYF.

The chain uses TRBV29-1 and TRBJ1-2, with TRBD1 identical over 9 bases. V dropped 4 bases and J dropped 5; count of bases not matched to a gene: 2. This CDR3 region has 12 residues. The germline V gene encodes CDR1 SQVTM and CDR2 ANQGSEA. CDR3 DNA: TGCAGCGTTGGGGGGACAGGGTATGGCTACACCTTC. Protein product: CSVGGTGYGYTF. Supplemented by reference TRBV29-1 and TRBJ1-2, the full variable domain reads SAVISQKPSRDICQRGTSLTIQCQVDSQVTMMFWYRQQPGQSLTLIATANQGSEATYESGFVIDKFPISRPNLTFSTLTVSNMSPEDSSIYLCSVGGTGYGYTFGSGTRLTVV.

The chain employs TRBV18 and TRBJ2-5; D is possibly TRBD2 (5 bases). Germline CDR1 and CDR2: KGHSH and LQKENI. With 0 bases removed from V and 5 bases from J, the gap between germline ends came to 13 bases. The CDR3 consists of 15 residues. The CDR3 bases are TGTGCCAGCTCACCACCGGAACGGGGTAGGGAGACCCAGTACTTC. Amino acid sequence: CASSPPERGRETQYF.

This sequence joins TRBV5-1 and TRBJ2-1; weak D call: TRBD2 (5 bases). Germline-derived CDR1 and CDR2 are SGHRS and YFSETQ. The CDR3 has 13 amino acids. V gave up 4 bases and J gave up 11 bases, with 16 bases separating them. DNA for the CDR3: TGCGCCAGCAGCCTTACGGAAGACTATAAGCAGTTCTTC. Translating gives CASSLTEDYKQFF.

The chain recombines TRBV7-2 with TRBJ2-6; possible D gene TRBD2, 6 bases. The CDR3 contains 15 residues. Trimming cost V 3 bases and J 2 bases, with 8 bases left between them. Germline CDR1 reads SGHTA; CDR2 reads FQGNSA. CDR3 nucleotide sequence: TGTGCCAGCAGCTTCCGCGGGGCTGGGGCCAACGTCCTGACTTTC. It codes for CASSFRGAGANVLTF.

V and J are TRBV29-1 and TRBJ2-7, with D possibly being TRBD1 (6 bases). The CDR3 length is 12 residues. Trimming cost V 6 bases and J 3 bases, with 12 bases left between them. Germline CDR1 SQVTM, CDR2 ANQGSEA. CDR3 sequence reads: CSVGQTFYEQYF. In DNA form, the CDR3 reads TGCAGCGTCGGACAGACCTTCTACGAGCAGTACTTC.

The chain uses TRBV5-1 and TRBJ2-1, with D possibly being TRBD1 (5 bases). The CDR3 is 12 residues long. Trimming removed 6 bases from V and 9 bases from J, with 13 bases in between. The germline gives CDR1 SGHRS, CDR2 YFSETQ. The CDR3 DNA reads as TGCGCCAGCATGGTAGGGGTGGGTGAGCAGTTCTTC. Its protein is CASMVGVGEQFF.

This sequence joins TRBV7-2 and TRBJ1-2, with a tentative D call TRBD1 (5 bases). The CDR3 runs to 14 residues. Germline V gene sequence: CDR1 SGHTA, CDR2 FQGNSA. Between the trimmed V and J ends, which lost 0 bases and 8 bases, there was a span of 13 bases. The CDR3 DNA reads TGTGCCAGCAGCTTAGCCTTCTCGACAGTCGGCTACACCTTC. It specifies CASSLAFSTVGYTF.

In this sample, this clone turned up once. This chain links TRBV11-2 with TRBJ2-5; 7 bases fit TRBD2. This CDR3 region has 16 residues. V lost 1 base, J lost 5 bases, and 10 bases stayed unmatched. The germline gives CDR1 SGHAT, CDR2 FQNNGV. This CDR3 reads CASSLGPAGIGETQYF. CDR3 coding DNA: TGTGCCAGCAGCTTAGGCCCAGCGGGAATAGGGGAGACCCAGTACTTC.

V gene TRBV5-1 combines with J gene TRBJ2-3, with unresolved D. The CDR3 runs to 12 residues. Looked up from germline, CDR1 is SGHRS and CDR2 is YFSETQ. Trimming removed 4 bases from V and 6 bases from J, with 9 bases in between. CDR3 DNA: TGCGCCAGCAGCCCACAAACCGATACGCAGTATTTT. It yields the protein CASSPQTDTQYF.

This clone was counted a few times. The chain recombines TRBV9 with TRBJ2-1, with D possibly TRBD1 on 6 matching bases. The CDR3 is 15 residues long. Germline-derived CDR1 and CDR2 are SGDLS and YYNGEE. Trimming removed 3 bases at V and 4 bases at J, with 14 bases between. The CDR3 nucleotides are TGTGCCAGCAGCGATAAGACAGGAGATTACAATGAGCAGTTCTTC. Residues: CASSDKTGDYNEQFF.

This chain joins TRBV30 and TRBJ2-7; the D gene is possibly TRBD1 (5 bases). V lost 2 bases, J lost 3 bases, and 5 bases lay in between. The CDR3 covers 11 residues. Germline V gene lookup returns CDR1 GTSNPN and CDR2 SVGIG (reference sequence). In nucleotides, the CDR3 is TGTGCCTGGAGTAGGGGCTACGAGCAGTACTTC. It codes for CAWSRGYEQYF.

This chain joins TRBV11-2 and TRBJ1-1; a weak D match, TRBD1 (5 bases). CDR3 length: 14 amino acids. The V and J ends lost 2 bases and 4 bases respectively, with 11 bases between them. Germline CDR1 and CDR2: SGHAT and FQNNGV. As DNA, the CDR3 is TGTGCCAGCAGCTTACAGGGTGTGGTCACTGAAGCTTTCTTT. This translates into CASSLQGVVTEAFF.

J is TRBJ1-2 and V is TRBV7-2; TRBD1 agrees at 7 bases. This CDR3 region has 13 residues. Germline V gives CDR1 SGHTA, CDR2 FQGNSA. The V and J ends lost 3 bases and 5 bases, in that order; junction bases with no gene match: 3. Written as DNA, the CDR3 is TGTGCCAGCAGCTTGGCGGGACAGTATGGCTACACCTTC. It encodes CASSLAGQYGYTF.